What follows are 14 T cell receptor beta chains derived from one specimen sequenced in a study of blood T cell repertoires in COVID-19. Sequenced by immunoSEQ multiplex PCR; TCRdb stores in-frame clones only, minus some. The sample consists of just under 350,000 clones, around 83% of them appearing once. Sequenced material: peripheral blood. The receptor set was obtained from a man aged 25-45 years with active or convalescent COVID-19.

This clone was picked up a small number of times. This sequence joins TRBV4-3 and TRBJ2-7; 7 bases align to TRBD2. V lost 0 bases, J lost 7 bases, and 15 bases stayed unmatched. The CDR3 runs 17 residues. Germline CDR1 is LGHNA and CDR2 is YSLEER. The CDR3 nucleotides are TGCGCCAGCAGCCAAGATCTGAGGGCAACCCCGGGGGGTGAGCAGTACTTC. It codes for CASSQDLRATPGGEQYF.

The V call is TRBV28, the J call TRBJ1-5; D is perhaps TRBD1 (6 bases). The V and J ends lost 9 bases and 3 bases respectively, with 15 bases between them. The germline V gene encodes CDR1 MDHEN and CDR2 SYDVKM. This CDR3 spans 14 amino acids. CDR3 sequence reads: CASASTGLNQPQHF. Here the CDR3 DNA reads TGTGCCAGTGCCTCGACAGGCCTCAATCAGCCCCAGCATTTT.

The V gene is TRBV9, the J gene TRBJ2-7; TRBD1 matches 9 bases. The CDR3 totals 14 residues. Germline V gene data show CDR1 as SGDLS and CDR2 as YYNGEE. The J segment lost 1 base and the V segment lost 4 bases, leaving 3 bases of the junction unmatched. This chain's CDR3 is CASSPTGGSYEQYF. The CDR3 DNA sequence: TGTGCCAGCAGCCCGACAGGGGGGTCCTACGAGCAGTACTTC.

The chain has TRBV13 and TRBJ2-3; 9 positions agree with TRBD2. With V trimmed by 5 bases and J by 5 bases, 8 bases remained unmatched. This CDR3 has 15 amino acids. Germline CDR1 and CDR2: PRHDT and FYEKMQ (reference sequence). The CDR3 protein is CASSPLSGGGDTQYF. In nucleotides, the CDR3 is TGTGCCAGCAGCCCCCTTAGCGGGGGAGGAGATACGCAGTATTTT.

The sample holds a few counts of this clone. The rearrangement uses TRBV5-8 and TRBJ2-3; D gene uncertain. Trimming cost V 2 bases and J 0 bases, with 7 bases left between them. The germline CDR1 and CDR2 sequences are SGHTS and YDEGEE. The CDR3 runs 14 residues. CDR3 residues: CASSFWRSTDTQYF. CDR3 in DNA: TGTGCCAGCAGCTTCTGGCGGAGCACAGATACGCAGTATTTT. The complete variable domain, with remaining parts taken from reference TRBV5-8 and TRBJ2-3, reads EAGVTQSPTHLIKTRGQQATLRCSPISGHTSVYWYQQALGLGLQFLLWYDEGEERNRGNFPPRFSGRQFPNYSSELNVNALELEDSALYLCASSFWRSTDTQYFGPGTRLTVL.

The rearrangement joins TRBV5-1 to TRBJ2-3; weak D call: TRBD2 (5 bases). This CDR3 is 16 amino acids long. Looked up from germline, CDR1 is SGHRS and CDR2 is YFSETQ. V was clipped by 0 bases and J by 1 base, with 12 bases between them. In DNA form, the CDR3 reads TGCGCCAGCAGCTTGGTGGCCGGGCGGGGCACAGATACGCAGTATTTT. Translation: CASSLVAGRGTDTQYF. Complete variable domain (other parts from reference TRBV5-1 and TRBJ2-3): KAGVTQTPRYLIKTRGQQVTLSCSPISGHRSVSWYQQTPGQGLQFLFEYFSETQRNKGNFPGRFSGRQFSNSRSEMNVSTLELGDSALYLCASSLVAGRGTDTQYFGPGTRLTVL.

The CDR3 region is CSASLGRADGSGELFF. In DNA, the CDR3 is TGCAGTGCTAGTCTGGGGCGGGCCGACGGGAGCGGGGAGCTGTTTTTT. The rearrangement joins TRBV20-1 to TRBJ2-2, with a weak D call TRBD2 (6 bases). With 3 bases removed from V and 7 bases from J, the gap between germline ends came to 21 bases. The CDR3 is made up of 16 amino acids. Germline V gene lookup returns CDR1 DFQATT and CDR2 SNEGSKA (reference sequence).

V gene TRBV5-1 combines with J gene TRBJ2-3; D perhaps matches TRBD2 (6 bases). This CDR3 is built from 15 residues. The V gene lost 0 bases and the J gene lost 4 bases, with 12 bases spanning the gap. The germline CDR1 and CDR2 sequences are SGHRS and YFSETQ. In DNA form, the CDR3 reads TGCGCCAGCAGCTTGGGTCGGGAGCCCCCAGATACGCAGTATTTT. This codes for CASSLGREPPDTQYF.

V is TRBV28 and J is TRBJ2-4; 8 positions match TRBD1. J was trimmed by 5 bases and V by 5 bases; bases with no gene match: 2. This CDR3 region has 13 residues. Germline values: CDR1 MDHEN, CDR2 SYDVKM. The CDR3 DNA follows: TGTGCCAGCAGTCAACAGGGGGAAAACATTCAGTACTTC. It translates to CASSQQGENIQYF.

This chain joins TRBV9 and TRBJ1-3; 8 nucleotides line up with TRBD1. This CDR3 has 13 amino acids. With 0 bases clipped from V and 7 bases from J, the junction kept 0 bases outside the gene matches. Germline lookup yields CDR1 SGDLS and CDR2 YYNGEE. The CDR3 spells CASSVGQGNTIYF. CDR3 in DNA: TGTGCCAGCAGCGTAGGACAGGGGAACACCATATATTTT.

This chain uses TRBV11-3 with TRBJ2-1, with D maybe TRBD1 (5 bases). This CDR3 has 15 amino acids. Trimming removed 2 bases from V and 12 bases from J, with 20 bases in between. Germline V gene sequence: CDR1 SGHNT, CDR2 YENEEA. This CDR3 is CASSLLGPPGDMQFF. The CDR3, as DNA: TGTGCCAGCAGCTTATTGGGGCCTCCCGGTGATATGCAGTTCTTC.

The genes are TRBV6-5 and TRBJ2-7; 10 bases are shared with TRBD2. CDR3 size: 12 residues. Trimming at V came to 8 bases and at J to 11 bases, leaving 9 bases not matched to a gene. The germline V gene has CDR1 MNHEY and CDR2 SVGAGI. For the CDR3, the DNA is TGTGCCAGCCTAGCGGGAGATAAGCTGGAGTACTTC. As protein: CASLAGDKLEYF.

V usage is TRBV6-5 and J usage is TRBJ2-1; TRBD1 agrees at 7 bases. This CDR3 is 14 amino acids long. Germline V gene lookup returns CDR1 MNHEY and CDR2 SVGAGI. V was clipped by 8 bases and J by 4 bases; unmatched bases: 8. Here the CDR3 reads CASSRQGVYNEQFF. The DNA of the CDR3 is TGTGCCAGCTCGAGGCAGGGGGTTTACAATGAGCAGTTCTTC.

The chain uses TRBV27 and TRBJ1-2; D not resolved. Germline V gives CDR1 MNHEY, CDR2 SMNVEV (reference sequence). This CDR3 contains 13 residues. The V and J ends lost 3 bases and 7 bases respectively, with 12 bases between them. The CDR3 DNA sequence: TGTGCCAGCAGTTTTGGGCCGGAGGGTGGCTACACCTTC. Translated: CASSFGPEGGYTF.